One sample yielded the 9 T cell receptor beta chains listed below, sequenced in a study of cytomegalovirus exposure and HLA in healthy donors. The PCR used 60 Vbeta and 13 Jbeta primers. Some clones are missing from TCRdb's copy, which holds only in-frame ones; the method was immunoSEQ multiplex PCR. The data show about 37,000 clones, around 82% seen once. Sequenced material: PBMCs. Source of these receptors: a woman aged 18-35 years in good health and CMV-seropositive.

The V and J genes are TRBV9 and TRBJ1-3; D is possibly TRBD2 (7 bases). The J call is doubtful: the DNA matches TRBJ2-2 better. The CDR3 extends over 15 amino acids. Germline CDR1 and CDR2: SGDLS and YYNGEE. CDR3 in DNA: TGTGCCAGCATGAAGGGGGGGACGAACACCGGGGAGCTGTTTTTT. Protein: CASMKGGTNTGELFF.

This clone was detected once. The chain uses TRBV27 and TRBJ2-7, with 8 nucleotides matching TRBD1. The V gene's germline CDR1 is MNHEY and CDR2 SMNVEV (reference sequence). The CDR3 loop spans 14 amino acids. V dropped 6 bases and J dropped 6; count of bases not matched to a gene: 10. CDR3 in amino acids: CASRSYQGAGEQYF. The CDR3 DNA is TGTGCCAGCAGGAGTTATCAGGGGGCGGGCGAGCAGTACTTC.

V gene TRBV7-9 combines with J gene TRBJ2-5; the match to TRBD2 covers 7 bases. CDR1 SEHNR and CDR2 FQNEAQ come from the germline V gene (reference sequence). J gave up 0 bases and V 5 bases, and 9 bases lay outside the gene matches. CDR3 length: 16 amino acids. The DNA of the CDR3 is TGTGCCAGCAGCCCCCGGACTAGTAGGGACCAAGAGACCCAGTACTTC. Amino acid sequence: CASSPRTSRDQETQYF.

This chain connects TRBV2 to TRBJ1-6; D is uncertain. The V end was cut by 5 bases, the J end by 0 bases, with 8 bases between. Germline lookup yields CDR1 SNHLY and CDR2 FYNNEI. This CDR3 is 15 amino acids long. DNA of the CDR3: TGTGCCAGCAGTCCGGTGAACTCCTATAATTCACCCCTCCACTTT. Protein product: CASSPVNSYNSPLHF.

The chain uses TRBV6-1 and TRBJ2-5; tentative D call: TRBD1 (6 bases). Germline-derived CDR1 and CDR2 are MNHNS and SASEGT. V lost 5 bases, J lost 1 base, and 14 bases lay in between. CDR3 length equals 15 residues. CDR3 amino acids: CASSPGQQLQETQYF. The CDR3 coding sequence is TGTGCCAGCAGTCCAGGACAGCAACTCCAAGAGACCCAGTACTTC.

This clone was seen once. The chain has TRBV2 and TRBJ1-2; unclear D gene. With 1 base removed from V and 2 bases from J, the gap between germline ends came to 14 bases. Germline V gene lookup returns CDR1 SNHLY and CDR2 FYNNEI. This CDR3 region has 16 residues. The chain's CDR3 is CASSEVGGTGNYGYTF. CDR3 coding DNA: TGTGCCAGCAGTGAAGTCGGCGGAACGGGAAACTATGGCTACACCTTC.

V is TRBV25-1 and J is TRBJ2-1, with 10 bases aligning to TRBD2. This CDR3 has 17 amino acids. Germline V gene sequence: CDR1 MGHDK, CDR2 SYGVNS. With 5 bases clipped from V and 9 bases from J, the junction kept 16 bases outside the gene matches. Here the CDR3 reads CASSPLSSGRAGVEQFF. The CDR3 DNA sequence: TGTGCCAGCAGTCCGTTATCTAGCGGGAGAGCGGGAGTTGAGCAGTTCTTC.

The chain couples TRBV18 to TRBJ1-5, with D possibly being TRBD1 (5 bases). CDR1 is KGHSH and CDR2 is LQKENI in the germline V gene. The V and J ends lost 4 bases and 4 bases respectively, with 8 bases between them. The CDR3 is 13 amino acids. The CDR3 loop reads CASSHQGNQPQHF. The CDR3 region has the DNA TGTGCCAGCTCACATCAGGGTAATCAGCCCCAGCATTTT.

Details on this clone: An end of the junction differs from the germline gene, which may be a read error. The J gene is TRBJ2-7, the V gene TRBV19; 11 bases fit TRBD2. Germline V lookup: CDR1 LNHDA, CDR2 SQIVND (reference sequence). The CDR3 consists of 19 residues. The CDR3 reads CAGSPELAGDLSFSHEQYF. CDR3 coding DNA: TGTGCAGGGTCCCCTGAACTAGCGGGAGACCTCTCCTTCTCCCACGAGCAGTACTTC.